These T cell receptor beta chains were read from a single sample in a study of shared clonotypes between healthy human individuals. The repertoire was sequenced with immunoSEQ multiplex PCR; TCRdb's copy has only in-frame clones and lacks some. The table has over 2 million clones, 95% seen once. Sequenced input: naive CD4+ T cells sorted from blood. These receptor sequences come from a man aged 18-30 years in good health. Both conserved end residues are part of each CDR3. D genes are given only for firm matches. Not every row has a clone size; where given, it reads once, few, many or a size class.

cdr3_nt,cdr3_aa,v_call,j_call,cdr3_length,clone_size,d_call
TGTGCCAGTAGTATGTCGGGGGACGGTGGCTACACCTTC,CASSMSGDGGYTF,TRBV19,TRBJ1-2,13,.,.
TGTGCCAGCAGCTTAGGACCGGGGGTAGAGACCCAGTACTTC,CASSLGPGVETQYF,TRBV11-3,TRBJ2-5,14,.,.
TGTGCCAGCAGCTCCACCGAGGGATGGACAGATACGCAGTATTTT,CASSSTEGWTDTQYF,TRBV28,TRBJ2-3,15,.,.
TGTGCCAGCAGCATATACCGGGACAGGGCCTCCTACGAGCAGTACTTC,CASSIYRDRASYEQYF,TRBV7-2,TRBJ2-7,16,once,TRBD1
TGTGCCAGCAGCTTAGAGACGGGAGGGCCTAGGGAGACCCAGTACTTC,CASSLETGGPRETQYF,TRBV7-9,TRBJ2-5,16,.,TRBD2
TGTGCCATCAACGAGGGTTTGGATGAAAAACTGTTTTTT,CAINEGLDEKLFF,TRBV10-3,TRBJ1-4,13,.,.
TGTGCCAGCAGCCGGGGATCCCCCCTCTCTGGGGCCAACGTCCTGACTTTC,CASSRGSPLSGANVLTF,TRBV5-4,TRBJ2-6,17,.,.
TGTGCCATCAGTGAGACCCAGCGGAACACTGAAGCTTTCTTT,CAISETQRNTEAFF,TRBV10-3,TRBJ1-1,14,.,.
TGCGCCAGCAGCCACCCTGGCGGGGCCGCCTACGAGCAGTACTTC,CASSHPGGAAYEQYF,TRBV5-1,TRBJ2-7,15,.,.
TGTGCCAGCAGTTACTCGGTGGGCACTGAAGCTTTCTTT,CASSYSVGTEAFF,TRBV6-5,TRBJ1-1,13,.,.
TGCGCCAGCAGCTTGTTCGCCAGGGGCTACCAAGAGACCCAGTACTTC,CASSLFARGYQETQYF,TRBV5-1,TRBJ2-5,16,.,.
TGTGCCAGCAGCCCAGTAGCGGGTCTAACAGATACGCAGTATTTT,CASSPVAGLTDTQYF,TRBV7-3,TRBJ2-3,15,.,TRBD2
TGTGCCAGCACCCTACTAGGCCCTTTGGCCAAAAACATTCAGTACTTC,CASTLLGPLAKNIQYF,TRBV2,TRBJ2-4,16,.,.
TGTGCCAGCAGCTTAGGAGGGACAGGGTTTGGGGAGACCCAGTACTTC,CASSLGGTGFGETQYF,TRBV7-2,TRBJ2-5,16,.,TRBD1
TGTGCCAGCAGCTTGGGACCCCAATATGGGGGGCCCTCCTACAATGAGCAGTTCTTC,CASSLGPQYGGPSYNEQFF,TRBV5-4,TRBJ2-1,19,.,.
TGTGCCATCAGTGAGTCCGGGGGGGTCACAGATACGCAGTATTTT,CAISESGGVTDTQYF,TRBV10-3,TRBJ2-3,15,.,TRBD2
TGCGCCAGCAGCTTTTCTAGCGGGGGAGACCCGAACACCGGGGAGCTGTTTTTT,CASSFSSGGDPNTGELFF,TRBV5-1,TRBJ2-2,18,once,TRBD2
TGCGCCAGCAGCTCAAGCGCCCGACAGGTCTACGAGCAGTACTTC,CASSSSARQVYEQYF,TRBV5-1,TRBJ2-7,15,few,.
TGTGCCAGCAGGACAGGGGTGGATAGCAATCAGCCCCAGCATTTT,CASRTGVDSNQPQHF,TRBV6-1,TRBJ1-5,15,.,TRBD1
TGTGCCAGCAGCTCGGGGACAGGGAAGGAGACCCAGTACTTC,CASSSGTGKETQYF,TRBV7-9,TRBJ2-5,14,.,TRBD1
TGTGCCAGCAGTCCGCGACAGGGAACCACTGGAAACACCATATATTTT,CASSPRQGTTGNTIYF,TRBV6-6,TRBJ1-3,16,.,TRBD1
TGTGCCAGCAGTGAATTTCCAGCGGAGGGCTACGAGCAGTACTTC,CASSEFPAEGYEQYF,TRBV25-1,TRBJ2-7,15,.,.
TGTGCCAGCAGCTCAAGAGCGGGACAGGATTCAAAAGCCAAAAACATTCAGTACTTC,CASSSRAGQDSKAKNIQYF,TRBV11-2,TRBJ2-4,19,.,.
TGTGCCAGCTCACCGACCCTTGACAGGAATAATTCACCCCTCCACTTT,CASSPTLDRNNSPLHF,TRBV18,TRBJ1-6,16,.,.
TGTGCCAGTAGTATTTTCTGGGGAGCGGAGACCCAGTACTTC,CASSIFWGAETQYF,TRBV19,TRBJ2-5,14,.,.
TGTGCCAGCAGTTCGGACAGGGACTATGGCTACACCTTC,CASSSDRDYGYTF,TRBV6-5,TRBJ1-2,13,few,TRBD1
TGCGCCAGCAGCGCTGGGACTAGCGGGCAAGAGACCCAGTACTTC,CASSAGTSGQETQYF,TRBV5-1,TRBJ2-5,15,once,TRBD2
TGTGCCAGCAGCGTAGATCTGGGGGCCAAAAACATTCAGTACTTC,CASSVDLGAKNIQYF,TRBV9,TRBJ2-4,15,.,.
TGTGCCAGCAGCTTAAACAGGGGGACAGCTCTCTACGAGCAGTACTTC,CASSLNRGTALYEQYF,TRBV7-8,TRBJ2-7,16,.,TRBD1
TGTGCCAGCAGCTTGAAAGGAGGAGGGAACACTGAAGCTTTCTTT,CASSLKGGGNTEAFF,TRBV5-4,TRBJ1-1,15,.,.
TGTGCCAGCTCACCCACCGGGACAGGGGAGGACTATGGCTACACCTTC,CASSPTGTGEDYGYTF,TRBV18,TRBJ1-2,16,.,TRBD1
TGCAGCGTCAAAAAGGCGGGGGGCGACACCGGGGAGCTGTTTTTT,CSVKKAGGDTGELFF,TRBV29-1,TRBJ2-2,15,.,TRBD2
TGTGCCAGTAGTATGGGAGGGACTGAGCAAGAGACCCAGTACTTC,CASSMGGTEQETQYF,TRBV19,TRBJ2-5,15,once,TRBD2
TGTGCCAGCTCACCTACAGGGGTTCCCTACGAGCAGTACTTC,CASSPTGVPYEQYF,TRBV18,TRBJ2-7,14,once,TRBD1
TGTGCAAGTGACTCCTTAGGGGACACCGGGGAGCTGTTTTTT,CASDSLGDTGELFF,TRBV12-2,TRBJ2-2,14,.,.
TGTGCCAGCAGTCAAAAGGGGTATGGCTACACCTTC,CASSQKGYGYTF,TRBV7-8,TRBJ1-2,12,.,.
TGTGCCAGCAGACGGACAGGGGGGTCGTACGAGCAGTACTTC,CASRRTGGSYEQYF,TRBV6-5,TRBJ2-7,14,once,TRBD1
TGCGCCAGCAGCCAAGAAGGCCGCAACAATAATTCACCCCTCCACTTT,CASSQEGRNNNSPLHF,TRBV4-1,TRBJ1-6,16,.,.
TGTGCCAGCAGCCTCCTGGCACAGGGGGTATACGAGCAGTACTTC,CASSLLAQGVYEQYF,TRBV7-8,TRBJ2-7,15,.,TRBD1
TGCGCCAGCAGCCAAGTACCACAGAACTATGGCTACACCTTC,CASSQVPQNYGYTF,TRBV4-3,TRBJ1-2,14,.,.
TGTGCCAGCAGTGAAGCCGGAGGGAACGGGCAGTACTTC,CASSEAGGNGQYF,TRBV6-1,TRBJ2-7,13,once,.
TGCGCCAGCAGACGGCCGGGACAGGGGGACTCCTATGGCTACACCTTC,CASRRPGQGDSYGYTF,TRBV4-1,TRBJ1-2,16,.,TRBD1
TGTGCCAGCAGTGAAGAGGCCAAGGGAGGGGACGCGCAGTATTTT,CASSEEAKGGDAQYF,TRBV2,TRBJ2-3,15,.,TRBD2
TGCGCCAGCAGCCCTTCTGGGGAAAATGAGCAGTTCTTC,CASSPSGENEQFF,TRBV5-1,TRBJ2-1,13,.,.
TGCGCCAGCAGCTTGGAGCAGGCCAAGAATTCACCCCTCCACTTT,CASSLEQAKNSPLHF,TRBV5-1,TRBJ1-6,15,.,.
TGTGCCAGCAGCTTAGGAGCGGGTGGGGGTGAGCAGTTCTTC,CASSLGAGGGEQFF,TRBV7-2,TRBJ2-1,14,.,.
TGTGCCAGCAAAGGTTCTCTGCAGGAGACCCAGTACTTC,CASKGSLQETQYF,TRBV6-6,TRBJ2-5,13,.,.
TGCGCCAGCAGCGACCCCACAGGGGAAGAGACCCAGTACTTC,CASSDPTGEETQYF,TRBV5-1,TRBJ2-5,14,.,TRBD1
TGCGCCAGCAGCTTGGCCATGAGCTCTGGAAACACCATATATTTT,CASSLAMSSGNTIYF,TRBV5-1,TRBJ1-3,15,.,.
TGCGCCAGCAGCTTGGGGGCAGGGGCGTTGCAGCCCCAGCATTTT,CASSLGAGALQPQHF,TRBV5-1,TRBJ1-5,15,.,.
TGTGCCAGCAGCTTAGTCGGACAGGGCGGAAATGATGGCTACACCTTC,CASSLVGQGGNDGYTF,TRBV7-2,TRBJ1-2,16,.,TRBD1
TGCAGCGTCCTGAAGGTGGGGGGAAACTACCCGGGAGAGCAGTACTTC,CSVLKVGGNYPGEQYF,TRBV29-1,TRBJ2-7,16,.,.
TGTGCCAGCAGCTCCCACTCCAAAGTCACCGGGGAGCTGTTTTTT,CASSSHSKVTGELFF,TRBV11-2,TRBJ2-2,15,.,.
TGTGCCTGGAGAGGGTCGGGAGGCCTGGGGACCGGGGAGCTGTTTTTT,CAWRGSGGLGTGELFF,TRBV30,TRBJ2-2,16,once,TRBD2
TGTGCCAGCAGCCCCCAGGGACGGCCCACCGAGCAGTACTTC,CASSPQGRPTEQYF,TRBV7-3,TRBJ2-7,14,.,.
TGCGCCAGCGGAGGACTAGCGGGCATCACAGATACGCAGTATTTT,CASGGLAGITDTQYF,TRBV5-1,TRBJ2-3,15,.,TRBD2
TGTGCCAGTAGTATAAATACAGCTAACTATGGCTACACCTTC,CASSINTANYGYTF,TRBV19,TRBJ1-2,14,.,.
TGTGCCTGGAGTGTAAGTCGATGGACCGCAAACACTGAAGCTTTCTTT,CAWSVSRWTANTEAFF,TRBV30,TRBJ1-1,16,.,.
TGTGCCAGCAGCTTGACAGTTAATTCACCCCTCCACTTT,CASSLTVNSPLHF,TRBV7-2,TRBJ1-6,13,.,.
TGCGCCAGCAGCTCCGGGACTCACGAAAAACTGTTTTTT,CASSSGTHEKLFF,TRBV5-1,TRBJ1-4,13,.,.